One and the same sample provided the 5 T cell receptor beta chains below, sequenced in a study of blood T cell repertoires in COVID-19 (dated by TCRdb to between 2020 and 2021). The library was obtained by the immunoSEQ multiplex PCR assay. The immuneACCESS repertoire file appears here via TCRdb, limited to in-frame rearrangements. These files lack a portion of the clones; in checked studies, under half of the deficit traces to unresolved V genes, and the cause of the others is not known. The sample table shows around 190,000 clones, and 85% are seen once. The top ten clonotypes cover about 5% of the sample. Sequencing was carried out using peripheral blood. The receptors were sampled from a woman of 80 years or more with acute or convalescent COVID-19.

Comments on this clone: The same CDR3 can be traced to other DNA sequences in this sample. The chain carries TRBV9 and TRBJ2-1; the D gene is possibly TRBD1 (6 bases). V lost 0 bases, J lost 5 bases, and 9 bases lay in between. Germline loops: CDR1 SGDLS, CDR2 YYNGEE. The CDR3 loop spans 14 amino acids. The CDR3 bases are TGTGCCAGCAGCGTAGGTCCAGGGGACAATGAGCAGTTCTTC. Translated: CASSVGPGDNEQFF.

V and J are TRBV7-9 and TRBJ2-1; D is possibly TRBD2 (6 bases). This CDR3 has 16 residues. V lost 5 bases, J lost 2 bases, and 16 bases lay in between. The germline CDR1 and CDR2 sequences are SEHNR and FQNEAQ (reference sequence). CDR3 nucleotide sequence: TGTGCCAGCAGCGATATGCGGGGAAGCACCTACAATGAGCAGTTCTTC. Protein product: CASSDMRGSTYNEQFF.

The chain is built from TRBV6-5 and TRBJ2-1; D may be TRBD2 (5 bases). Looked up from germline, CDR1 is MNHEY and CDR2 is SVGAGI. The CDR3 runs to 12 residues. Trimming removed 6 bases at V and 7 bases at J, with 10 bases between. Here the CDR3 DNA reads TGTGCCAGCAGCCCGGACTGGAATGAGCAGTTCTTC. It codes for CASSPDWNEQFF.

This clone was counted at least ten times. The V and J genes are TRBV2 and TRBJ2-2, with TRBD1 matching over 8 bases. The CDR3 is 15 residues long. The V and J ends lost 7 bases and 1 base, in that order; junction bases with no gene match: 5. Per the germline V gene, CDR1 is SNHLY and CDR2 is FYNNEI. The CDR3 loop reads CASNGQGRNTGELFF. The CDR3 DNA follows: TGTGCCAGCAATGGACAGGGCCGGAACACCGGGGAGCTGTTTTTT. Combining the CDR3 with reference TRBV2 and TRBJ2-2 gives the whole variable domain EPEVTQTPSHQVTQMGQEVILRCVPISNHLYFYWYRQILGQKVEFLVSFYNNEISEKSEIFDDQFSVERPDGSNFTLKIRSTKLEDSAMYFCASNGQGRNTGELFFGEGSRLTVL.

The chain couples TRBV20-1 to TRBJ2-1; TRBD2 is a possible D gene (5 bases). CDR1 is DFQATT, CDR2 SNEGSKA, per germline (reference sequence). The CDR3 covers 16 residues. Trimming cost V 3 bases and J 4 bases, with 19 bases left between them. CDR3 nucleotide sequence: TGCAGTGCTAGTTCCTCTGCTCTCACGGGGTACAATGAGCAGTTCTTC. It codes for CSASSSALTGYNEQFF.